This T cell receptor beta chain was profiled in a study of PD-L1 blockade in urothelial cancer. Study information: Blood analysis took place 3 weeks (second dose) and 6 weeks after treatment start.

The sample's time point: peripheral blood 6 weeks after treatment start. The method was immunoSEQ multiplex PCR; TCRdb's version includes in-frame clones alone and lacks a portion of them. This table has about 120,000 clones, approximately 89% appearing once. The ends lost 3 bases at V and 2 bases at J; junction bases unmatched: 7. Germline lookup yields CDR1 MGHRA and CDR2 YSYEKL. The CDR3 runs to 17 residues. Comment on this clone: Its matching antigen is unknown.

Findings of the study overall: For durable-benefit patients, tumor-associated blood clones expanded more at 3 weeks.

This sample comprised PBMCs, obtained around atezolizumab (anti-PD-L1) treatment. This clonotype was obtained from a man between 60 and 75 years old with urothelial cancer. The chain couples TRBV4-1 to TRBJ2-4; 10 bases are a match to TRBD2. The CDR3 sequence: CASSHPSGRGTKNIQYF. CDR3 coding DNA: TGCGCCAGCAGCCACCCCAGCGGGAGGGGAACCAAAAACATTCAGTACTTC.